The clone carrying this T cell receptor beta chain was found many times. As yet, its antigen is unknown. The data were taken from a study of response to subunit inactivated influenza vaccine. The CDR3 covers 14 residues. Germline lookup yields CDR1 DFQATT and CDR2 SNEGSKA (reference sequence). V was cut by 0 bases and J by 6 bases, with 14 bases left in between. Study-level points and caveats: The authors suggested that every seasonal influenza vaccination recruits few new T cells.

In TCRdb, the RT-PCR reads were re-called with MiXCR into one record per CDR3 protein. The repertoire holds under 550,000 distinct CDR3 sequences, with approximately 6.9% as singletons. The sample in question was PBMCs from blood, obtained about 24 months after vaccination. The rearrangement joins TRBV20-1 to TRBJ1-1; D ambiguous. The clonotype was recovered from a man in his fifties or sixties who received an inactivated influenza vaccine. CDR3 sequence reads: CSARDRPIVPEAFF. The CDR3 DNA sequence: TGCAGTGCTAGAGATCGGCCCATTGTCCCTGAAGCTTTCTTT.